A single sample is the source of the 9 T cell receptor beta chains below, sequenced in a study of cytomegalovirus exposure and HLA in healthy donors. Amplification used 60 Vbeta primers and 13 Jbeta primers. Method: immunoSEQ multiplex PCR; TCRdb's copy keeps in-frame clones and lacks some. The sample gives 200,000 or so clones, approximately 80% of which show up once; 5% to 6% is in the top ten. The sample comprised PBMCs. The receptors derive from a woman aged 25-40 years in good health and CMV-seropositive.

This clone was seen only a few times. The J gene is TRBJ2-2, the V gene TRBV7-3; D is possibly TRBD1 (5 bases). The CDR3 spans 15 residues. Looked up from germline, CDR1 is SGHTA and CDR2 is FQGTGA. V dropped 2 bases and J dropped 6 bases, with 13 bases sitting between them. The CDR3 nucleotides are TGTGCCAGCAGCTTAGGACAACGGATGGCCGGGGAGCTGTTTTTT. This gives the protein CASSLGQRMAGELFF.

The V and J genes are TRBV7-3 and TRBJ2-3; possibly TRBD1 for D (6 bases). The CDR3 loop spans 16 amino acids. The V gene lost 4 bases and the J gene lost 6 bases, with 20 bases spanning the gap. CDR1 SGHTA and CDR2 FQGTGA come from the germline V gene. The CDR3: CASSWGVDSLWDTQYF. CDR3 in DNA: TGTGCCAGCAGCTGGGGAGTGGACAGCCTATGGGATACGCAGTATTTT.

A few counts support this clone. The rearrangement uses TRBV5-1 and TRBJ1-5; 8 bases map to TRBD1. V was clipped by 3 bases and J by 4 bases; unmatched bases: 0. Germline V gene sequence: CDR1 SGHRS, CDR2 YFSETQ. The CDR3 sequence is 13 residues long. The CDR3 region is CASSWDRNQPQHF. The DNA for the CDR3 is TGCGCCAGCAGCTGGGACAGGAATCAGCCCCAGCATTTT.

The chain joins TRBV2 to TRBJ1-5; D not certain. Germline CDR1 and CDR2: SNHLY and FYNNEI. The CDR3 covers 15 residues. The V end lost 4 bases, the J end lost 4 bases, and 14 bases lay between the germline ends. The CDR3 DNA reads as TGTGCCAGCAGTGGGACGGTGAGAGGGAATCAGCCCCAGCATTTT. Protein: CASSGTVRGNQPQHF.

The chain joins TRBV6-5 to TRBJ1-1, with a weak D call TRBD1 (6 bases). The germline V gene encodes CDR1 MNHEY and CDR2 SVGAGI. V lost 4 bases, J lost 1 base, and 10 bases lay in between. This CDR3 has 14 amino acids. In DNA, the CDR3 is TGTGCCAGCAGTTTAATGACAGGGAACACTGAAGCTTTCTTT. Protein: CASSLMTGNTEAFF.

J is TRBJ2-4 and V is TRBV7-6, with 8 bases aligning to TRBD1. V lost 1 base and J lost 2; bases outside the gene matches: 7. CDR1 and CDR2 from the germline V gene are SGHVS and FNYEAQ. The CDR3 is made up of 17 amino acids. In DNA form, the CDR3 reads TGTGCCAGCAGCTTAGAGTCAGGGGGCGCCTCCAAAAACATTCAGTACTTC. This codes for CASSLESGGASKNIQYF.

The CDR3 nucleotides read TGTGCCAGCGAGGGGGCTGGCACGTCCTTTAACTATGGCTACACCTTC. Its protein product is CASEGAGTSFNYGYTF. The genes are TRBV19 and TRBJ1-2; 7 bases line up with TRBD1. V shed 9 bases and J 1 base; nucleotides not matched to a gene: 14. There are 16 residues in the CDR3. Germline CDR1 reads LNHDA; CDR2 reads SQIVND (reference sequence). The variable domain in full, with the rest retrieved from reference TRBV19 and TRBJ1-2, is DGGITQSPKYLFRKEGQNVTLSCEQNLNHDAMYWYRQDPGQGLRLIYYSQIVNDFQKGDIAEGYSVSREKKESFPLTVTSAQKNPTAFYLCASEGAGTSFNYGYTFGSGTRLTVV.

This chain joins TRBV5-1 and TRBJ1-4, with no clear D. This CDR3 comprises 13 residues. Trimming stripped 5 bases from V and 8 bases from J, with 13 bases between. From germline, CDR1 is SGHRS and CDR2 YFSETQ. As DNA, the CDR3 is TGCGCCAGCAGAGCCGGGCGGGTCGAAAAACTGTTTTTT. This sequence encodes CASRAGRVEKLFF.

This chain joins TRBV11-2 and TRBJ2-1; a possible D gene is TRBD2 (5 bases). The germline V gene encodes CDR1 SGHAT and CDR2 FQNNGV. This CDR3 spans 17 amino acids. Trimming removed 1 base at V and 4 bases at J, with 17 bases between. The CDR3 reads CASSLARAAGPYNEQFF. As DNA, the CDR3 is TGTGCCAGCAGCTTAGCTCGAGCGGCAGGTCCTTACAATGAGCAGTTCTTC.